This is a list of T cell receptor beta chains from one sample in a study of blood T cell repertoires in COVID-19. Libraries were prepared by immunoSEQ multiplex PCR; TCRdb keeps only in-frame clonotypes and omits some of them. Among about 210,000 clones listed, about 90% were seen once. The sequencing sample was made of PBMCs or T cells enriched from blood (not recorded which). The source is a woman between 18 and 30 years old who had recovered from COVID-19. CDR3s include the opening cysteine and the closing phenylalanine or tryptophan. A D gene is named only where the DNA matches it firmly. Not every row has a clone size; where given, it reads once, few, many or a size class.

V	J	D	size	DNA	CDR3
TRBV27	TRBJ1-1	TRBD1	NA	TGTGCCAGCAGTTTTAACAGGGGTACTGAAGCTTTCTTT	CASSFNRGTEAFF
TRBV12-2	TRBJ1-2	NA	NA	TGTGCACTTAGCGGGGAGGACTATGGCTACACCTTC	CALSGEDYGYTF
TRBV9	TRBJ1-1	TRBD1	NA	TGTGCCAGCAGCGCACTCACAGGGGGCACTGAAGCTTTCTTT	CASSALTGGTEAFF
TRBV5-1	TRBJ2-2	NA	NA	TGCGCCAGCAGCCCCAGAGGGGGGGGCGGGGAGCTGTTTTTT	CASSPRGGGGELFF
TRBV4-1	TRBJ2-3	NA	NA	TGCGCCAGCAGCCAAGATCGAGTTTCATCAAGCACAGATACGCAGTATTTT	CASSQDRVSSSTDTQYF
TRBV5-4	TRBJ2-5	TRBD2	NA	TGTGCCAGCAGCTCCCAGAACTCCTACGGGGGGGAGACCCAGTACTTC	CASSSQNSYGGETQYF
TRBV6-5	TRBJ1-1	TRBD1	NA	TGTGCCAGCACTACCGACAGGGCCGGCACTGAAGCTTTCTTT	CASTTDRAGTEAFF
TRBV19	TRBJ1-6	NA	NA	TGTGCCAGTAGCCCCAAGGGGGTAAATAATTCACCCCTCCACTTT	CASSPKGVNNSPLHF
TRBV15	TRBJ2-3	TRBD2	NA	TGTGCCACCAGCAGAGGGACTAGCGGGGGATCCACAGATACGCAGTATTTT	CATSRGTSGGSTDTQYF
TRBV7-8	TRBJ2-1	NA	NA	TGTGCCAGCAGCCTGTCGGCGCGGGCGGAGCAGTTCTTC	CASSLSARAEQFF
TRBV24-1	TRBJ2-1	NA	NA	TGTGCCACCAGTGATTTGGATCAGGGGGGCAAGCAGTTCTTC	CATSDLDQGGKQFF
TRBV28	TRBJ1-1	NA	NA	TGTGCCAGCAGTTCAACCGGGACACCGAACACTGAAGCTTTCTTT	CASSSTGTPNTEAFF
TRBV11-2	TRBJ2-7	TRBD1	once	TGTGCCAGCAGCTCCGGACAGGGGGTAGGAGAGCAGTACTTC	CASSSGQGVGEQYF
TRBV28	TRBJ1-1	NA	NA	TGTGCCAGCAGTCCGAGCCGAGGGCAGAACACTGAAGCTTTCTTT	CASSPSRGQNTEAFF
TRBV3-1/TRBV3-2	TRBJ1-6	NA	NA	TGTGCCAGCAGCCAAGAGGGGGGATCACCCCTCCACTTT	CASSQEGGSPLHF
TRBV11-2	TRBJ2-7	NA	NA	TGTGCCAGCAGCTTAGTAATCGGGAGCTACGAGCAGTACTTC	CASSLVIGSYEQYF
TRBV10-3	TRBJ2-1	TRBD2	NA	TGTGCCATCAGTGAGACGGGGGGGCTTGAGCAGTTCTTC	CAISETGGLEQFF
TRBV28	TRBJ2-1	NA	once	TGTGCCAGCAGTCTGACAGATTACAATGAGCAGTTCTTC	CASSLTDYNEQFF
TRBV18	TRBJ1-6	TRBD1	NA	TGTGCCAGCTCACAGACAGGGGGCGGAAATTCACCCCTCCACTTT	CASSQTGGGNSPLHF
TRBV20-1	TRBJ2-6	NA	NA	TGCAGTGCTAGTTTCCCCGCCACAGGGCCCCCCTATGGGGCCAACGTCCTGACTTTC	CSASFPATGPPYGANVLTF
TRBV28	TRBJ1-2	NA	NA	TGTGCCAGCAGTGGGGAGGGTGTTGGCTACACCTTC	CASSGEGVGYTF
TRBV7-9	TRBJ2-3	TRBD1	NA	TGTGCCAGCAGCGGCTACAGGGGTGGGGACACAGATACGCAGTATTTT	CASSGYRGGDTDTQYF
TRBV30	TRBJ2-5	NA	NA	TGTGCCTGGAGTAGGGACATTCAAGAGACCCAGTACTTC	CAWSRDIQETQYF
TRBV6-5	TRBJ1-1	NA	NA	TGTGCCAGCAGTCCCGGGGGAGAACGGGAAGCTTTCTTT	CASSPGGEREAFF
TRBV6-4	TRBJ2-1	TRBD2	few	TGTGCCAGCAGTGATGGCGGGGGAGGATACAATGAGCAGTTCTTC	CASSDGGGGYNEQFF
TRBV9	TRBJ2-3	NA	NA	TGTGCCAGCAGACCCTGGCGGGGACTCACAGATACGCAGTATTTT	CASRPWRGLTDTQYF
TRBV9	TRBJ2-1	TRBD2	NA	TGTGCCAGCAGCGTCGGGGGGGCCGCGTTTAATGAGCAGTTCTTC	CASSVGGAAFNEQFF
TRBV10-3	TRBJ1-2	TRBD1	NA	TGTGCCATCAGTGAGAGGGGGGACAGCTATGGCTACACCTTC	CAISERGDSYGYTF
TRBV9	TRBJ1-1	TRBD1	NA	TGTGCCAGCAGCCCCTCAGGGGGCGTCACTGAAGCTTTCTTT	CASSPSGGVTEAFF
TRBV7-8	TRBJ2-7	NA	NA	TGTGCCAGCAGCTTAGCCCCTCTCTACGAGCAGTACTTC	CASSLAPLYEQYF
TRBV11-3	TRBJ2-2	TRBD1	many	TGTGCCAGCAGCCCCTCGACAGGGTCCGGGGAGCTGTTTTTT	CASSPSTGSGELFF
TRBV12-5	TRBJ1-2	TRBD1	NA	TGTGCTAGTGGTGAATCGACAGGGCTGAATGGCTACACCTTC	CASGESTGLNGYTF
TRBV9	TRBJ1-1	NA	NA	TGTGCCAGCAGCACTCAAGGGGCGAACACTGAAGCTTTCTTT	CASSTQGANTEAFF